This T cell receptor (beta chain) was captured in a study of post-analysis software for immune sequencing data. Study-wide results and limits: Included in a set of about 5 TRBV segments more frequent in patients than controls were TRBV5-6, TRBV5-1 and TRBV20-1. Those samples that were prepared in the same batch co-clustered strongly by F measure.

Germline values: CDR1 DFQATT, CDR2 SNEGSKA (reference sequence). V gave up 2 bases and J gave up 6 bases, with 8 bases separating them. The CDR3 is made up of 11 amino acids. A few counts support this clonotype. Its antigen is unidentified. Included in the TCR beta cDNA libraries were unique molecular identifiers. TCRdb redid the calling of the PCR reads with MiXCR, one entry per CDR3 protein. Of hundreds of thousands of distinct CDR3 sequences in the sample, approximately 60% were seen once. The chain combines TRBV20-1 with TRBJ2-7; D remains ambiguous. The sample taken for sequencing was blood. This clonotype was sampled from a girl aged 2-10 years with multiple sclerosis. The CDR3 coding sequence is TGCAGTGCTAGATACGTTACCGAGCAGTACTTC. Encoded protein: CSARYVTEQYF.